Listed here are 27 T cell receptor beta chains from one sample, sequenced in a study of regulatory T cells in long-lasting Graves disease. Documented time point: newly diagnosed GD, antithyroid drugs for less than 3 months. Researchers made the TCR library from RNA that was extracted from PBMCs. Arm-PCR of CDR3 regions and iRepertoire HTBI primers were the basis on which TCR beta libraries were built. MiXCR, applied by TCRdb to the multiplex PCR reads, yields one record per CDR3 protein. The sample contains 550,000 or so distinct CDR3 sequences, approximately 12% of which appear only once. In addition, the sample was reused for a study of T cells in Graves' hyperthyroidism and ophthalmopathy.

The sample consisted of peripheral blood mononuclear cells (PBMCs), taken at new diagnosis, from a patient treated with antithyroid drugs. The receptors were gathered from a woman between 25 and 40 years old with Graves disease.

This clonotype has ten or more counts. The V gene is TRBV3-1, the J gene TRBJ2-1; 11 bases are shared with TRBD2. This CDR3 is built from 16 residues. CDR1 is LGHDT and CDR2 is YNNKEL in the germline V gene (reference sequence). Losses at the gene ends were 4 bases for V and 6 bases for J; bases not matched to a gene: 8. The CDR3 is CASSPSGTSGLNEQFF. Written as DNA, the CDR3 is TGTGCCAGCAGCCCGTCCGGGACTAGCGGACTCAATGAGCAGTTCTTC.

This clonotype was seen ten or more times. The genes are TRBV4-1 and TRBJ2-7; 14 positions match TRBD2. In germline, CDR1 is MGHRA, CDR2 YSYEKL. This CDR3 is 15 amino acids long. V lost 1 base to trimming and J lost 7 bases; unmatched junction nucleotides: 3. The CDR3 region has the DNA TGCGCCAGCAGCCAAGTGGGACTAGCGGGGGAAGAGCAGTACTTC. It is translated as CASSQVGLAGEEQYF.

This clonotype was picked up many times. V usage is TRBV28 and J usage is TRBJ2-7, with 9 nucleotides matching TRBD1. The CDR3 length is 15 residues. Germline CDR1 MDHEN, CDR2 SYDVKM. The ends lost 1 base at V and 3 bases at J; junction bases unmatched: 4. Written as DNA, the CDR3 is TGTGCCAGCAGTTTATCTGGGACAGGGCTCTACGAGCAGTACTTC. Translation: CASSLSGTGLYEQYF.

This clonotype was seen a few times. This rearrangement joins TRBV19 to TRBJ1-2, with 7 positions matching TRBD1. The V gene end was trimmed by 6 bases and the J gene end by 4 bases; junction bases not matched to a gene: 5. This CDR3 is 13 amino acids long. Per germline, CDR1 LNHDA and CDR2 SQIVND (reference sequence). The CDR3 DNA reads TGTGCCAGTAGATACCGGGACAGCTATGGCTACACCTTC. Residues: CASRYRDSYGYTF.

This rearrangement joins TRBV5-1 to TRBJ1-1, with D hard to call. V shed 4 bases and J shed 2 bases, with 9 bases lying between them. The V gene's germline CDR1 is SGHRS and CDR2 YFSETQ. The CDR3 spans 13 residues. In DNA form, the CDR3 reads TGCGCCAGCAGCGGTAACAGTAACACTGAAGCTTTCTTT. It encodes CASSGNSNTEAFF.

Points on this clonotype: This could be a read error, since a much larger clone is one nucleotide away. This CDR3 is CASSHQGLAGYEQYF. The DNA for the CDR3 is TGTGCCAGCAGTCACCAGGGACTAGCGGGCTACGAGCAGTACTTC. V is TRBV6-1 and J is TRBJ2-7, with 12 positions matching TRBD2. V trimming: 5 bases; J trimming: 3 bases; junction bases outside the gene matches: 5. Germline-derived CDR1 and CDR2 are MNHNS and SASEGT. The CDR3 runs 15 residues.

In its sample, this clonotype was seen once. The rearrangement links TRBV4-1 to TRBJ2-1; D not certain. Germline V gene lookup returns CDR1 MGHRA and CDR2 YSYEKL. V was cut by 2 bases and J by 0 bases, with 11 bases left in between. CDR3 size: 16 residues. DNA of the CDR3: TGCGCCAGCAGCCAACCGACCGCTAGCTCCTACAATGAGCAGTTCTTC. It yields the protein CASSQPTASSYNEQFF.

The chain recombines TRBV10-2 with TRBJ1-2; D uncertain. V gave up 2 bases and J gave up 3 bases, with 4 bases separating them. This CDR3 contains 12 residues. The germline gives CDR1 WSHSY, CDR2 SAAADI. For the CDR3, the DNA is TGCGCCAGCAGTGAGCAGCACTATGGCTACACCTTC. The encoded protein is CASSEQHYGYTF.

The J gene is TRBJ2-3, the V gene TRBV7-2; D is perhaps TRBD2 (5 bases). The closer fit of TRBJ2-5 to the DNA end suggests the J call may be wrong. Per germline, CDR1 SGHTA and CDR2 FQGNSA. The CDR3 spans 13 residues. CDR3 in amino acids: CASGAGRAETQYF. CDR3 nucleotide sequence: TGTGCCAGCGGTGCGGGTCGCGCGGAGACCCAGTACTTC.

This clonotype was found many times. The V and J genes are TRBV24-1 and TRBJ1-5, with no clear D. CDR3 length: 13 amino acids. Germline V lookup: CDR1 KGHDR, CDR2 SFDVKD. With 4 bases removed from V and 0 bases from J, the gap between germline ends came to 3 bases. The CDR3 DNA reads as TGTGCCACCAGTGACGGTAGCAATCAGCCCCAGCATTTT. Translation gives CATSDGSNQPQHF.

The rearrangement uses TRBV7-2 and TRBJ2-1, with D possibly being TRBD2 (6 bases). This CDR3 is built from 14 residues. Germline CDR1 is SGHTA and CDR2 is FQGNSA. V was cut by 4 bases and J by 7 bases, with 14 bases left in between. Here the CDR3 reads CASSSLASLNEQFF. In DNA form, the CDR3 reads TGTGCCAGCAGCTCCCTAGCGTCCCTTAATGAGCAGTTCTTC.

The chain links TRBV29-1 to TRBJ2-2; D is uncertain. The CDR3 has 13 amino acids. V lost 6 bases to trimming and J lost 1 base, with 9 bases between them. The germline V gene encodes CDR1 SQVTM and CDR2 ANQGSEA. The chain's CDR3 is CSVDTLNTGELFF. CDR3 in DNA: TGCAGCGTCGACACTTTGAACACCGGGGAGCTGTTTTTT.

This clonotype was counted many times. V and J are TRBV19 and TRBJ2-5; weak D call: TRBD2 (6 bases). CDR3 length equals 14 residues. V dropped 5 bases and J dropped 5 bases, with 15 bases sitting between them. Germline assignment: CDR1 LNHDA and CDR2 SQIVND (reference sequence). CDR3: CASSPTGLAETQYF. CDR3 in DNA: TGTGCCAGTAGTCCCACGGGGCTAGCGGAGACCCAGTACTTC.

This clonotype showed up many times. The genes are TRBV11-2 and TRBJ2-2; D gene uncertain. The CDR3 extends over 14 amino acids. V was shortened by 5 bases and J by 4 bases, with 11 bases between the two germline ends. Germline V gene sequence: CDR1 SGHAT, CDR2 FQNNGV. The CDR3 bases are TGTGCCAGCAGCCCAAATCGAGCCACCGGGGAGCTGTTTTTT. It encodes CASSPNRATGELFF.

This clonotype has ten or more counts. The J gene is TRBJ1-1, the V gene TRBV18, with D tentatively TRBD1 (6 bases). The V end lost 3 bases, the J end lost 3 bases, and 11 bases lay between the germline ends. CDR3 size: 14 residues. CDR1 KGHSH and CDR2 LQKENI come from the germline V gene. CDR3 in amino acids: CASSPGQKDTEAFF. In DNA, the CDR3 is TGTGCCAGCTCACCTGGACAGAAGGACACTGAAGCTTTCTTT.

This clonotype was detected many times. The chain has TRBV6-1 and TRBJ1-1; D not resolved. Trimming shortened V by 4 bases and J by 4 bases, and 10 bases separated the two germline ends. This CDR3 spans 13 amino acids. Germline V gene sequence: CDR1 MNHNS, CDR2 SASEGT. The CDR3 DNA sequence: TGTGCCAGCAGTGGGGCCTCTCCCACTGAAGCTTTCTTT. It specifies CASSGASPTEAFF.

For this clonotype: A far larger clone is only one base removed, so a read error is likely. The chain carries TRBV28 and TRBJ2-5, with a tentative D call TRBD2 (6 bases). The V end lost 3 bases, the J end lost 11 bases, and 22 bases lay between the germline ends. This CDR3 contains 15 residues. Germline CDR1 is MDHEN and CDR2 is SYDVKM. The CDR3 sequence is CASSLSTSFGNEQYF. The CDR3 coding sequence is TGTGCCAGCAGTTTGTCTACTAGCTTCGGGAATGAGCAGTACTTC.

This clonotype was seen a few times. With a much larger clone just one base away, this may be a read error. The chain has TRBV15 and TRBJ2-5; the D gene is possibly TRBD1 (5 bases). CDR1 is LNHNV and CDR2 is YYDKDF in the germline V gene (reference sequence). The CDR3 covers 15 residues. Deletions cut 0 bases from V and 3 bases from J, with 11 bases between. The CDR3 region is CATSRDPGREETQYF. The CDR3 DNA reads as TGTGCCACCAGCAGAGACCCGGGCAGGGAAGAGACCCAGTACTTC. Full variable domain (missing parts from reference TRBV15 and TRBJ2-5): DAMVIQNPRYQVTQFGKPVTLSCSQTLNHNVMYWYQQKSSQAPKLLFHYYDKDFNNEADTPDNFQSRRPNTSFCFLDIRSPGLGDTAMYLCATSRDPGREETQYFGPGTRLLVL.

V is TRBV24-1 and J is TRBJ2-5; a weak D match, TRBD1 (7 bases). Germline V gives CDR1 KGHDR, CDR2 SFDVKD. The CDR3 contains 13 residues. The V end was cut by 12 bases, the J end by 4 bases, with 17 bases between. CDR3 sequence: CASRRGQPETQYF. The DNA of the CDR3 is TGTGCCTCCCGGCGGGGACAGCCAGAGACCCAGTACTTC.

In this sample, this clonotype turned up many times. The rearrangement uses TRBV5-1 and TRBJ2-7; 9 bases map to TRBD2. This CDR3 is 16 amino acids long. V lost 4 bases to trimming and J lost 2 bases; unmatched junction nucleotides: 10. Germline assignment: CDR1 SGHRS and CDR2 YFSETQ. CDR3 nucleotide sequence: TGCGCCAGCAGCCTCGAGACTAGCGGATTGACCTACGAGCAGTACTTC. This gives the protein CASSLETSGLTYEQYF.

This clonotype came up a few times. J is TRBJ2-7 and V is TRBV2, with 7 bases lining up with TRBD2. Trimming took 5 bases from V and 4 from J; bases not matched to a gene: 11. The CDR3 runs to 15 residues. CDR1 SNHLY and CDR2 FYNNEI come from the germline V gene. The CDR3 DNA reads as TGTGCCAGCAGTTCTCCGGGACTAAACCAATACGAGCAGTACTTC. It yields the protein CASSSPGLNQYEQYF. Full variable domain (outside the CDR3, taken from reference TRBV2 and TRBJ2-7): EPEVTQTPSHQVTQMGQEVILRCVPISNHLYFYWYRQILGQKVEFLVSFYNNEISEKSEIFDDQFSVERPDGSNFTLKIRSTKLEDSAMYFCASSSPGLNQYEQYFGPGTRLTVT.

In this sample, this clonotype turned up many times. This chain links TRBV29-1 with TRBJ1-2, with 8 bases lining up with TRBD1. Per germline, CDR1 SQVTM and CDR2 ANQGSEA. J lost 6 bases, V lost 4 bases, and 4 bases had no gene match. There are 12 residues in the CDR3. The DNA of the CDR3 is TGCAGCGTTGCACAGGGGGGGGATGGCTACACCTTC. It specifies CSVAQGGDGYTF. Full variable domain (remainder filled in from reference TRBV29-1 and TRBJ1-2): SAVISQKPSRDICQRGTSLTIQCQVDSQVTMMFWYRQQPGQSLTLIATANQGSEATYESGFVIDKFPISRPNLTFSTLTVSNMSPEDSSIYLCSVAQGGDGYTFGSGTRLTVV.

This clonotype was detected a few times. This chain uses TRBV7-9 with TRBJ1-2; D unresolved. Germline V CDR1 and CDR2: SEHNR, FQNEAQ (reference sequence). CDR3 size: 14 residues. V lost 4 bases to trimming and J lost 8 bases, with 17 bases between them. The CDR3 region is CASSSETERNGYTF. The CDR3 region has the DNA TGTGCCAGCAGCTCGGAAACAGAGCGCAACGGCTACACCTTC.

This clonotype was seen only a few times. This CDR3 is CSALGNPGTDTQYF. The CDR3 region has the DNA TGCAGTGCTCTGGGAAACCCGGGCACAGATACGCAGTATTTT. The rearrangement uses TRBV20-1 and TRBJ2-3, with D hard to call. Germline loops: CDR1 DFQATT, CDR2 SNEGSKA (reference sequence). The V end was cut by 5 bases, the J end by 1 base, with 13 bases between. The CDR3 runs to 14 residues.

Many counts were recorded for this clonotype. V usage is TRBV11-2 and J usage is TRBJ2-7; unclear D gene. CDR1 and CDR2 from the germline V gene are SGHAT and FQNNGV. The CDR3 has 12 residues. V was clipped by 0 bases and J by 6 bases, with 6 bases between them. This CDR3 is CASSLDRAEQYF. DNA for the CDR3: TGTGCCAGCAGCTTAGACCGGGCCGAGCAGTACTTC.

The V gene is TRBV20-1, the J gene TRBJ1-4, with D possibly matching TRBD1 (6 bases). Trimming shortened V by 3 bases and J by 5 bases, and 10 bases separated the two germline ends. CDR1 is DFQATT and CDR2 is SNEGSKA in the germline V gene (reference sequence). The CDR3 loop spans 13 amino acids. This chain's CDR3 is CSASRGQNEKLFF. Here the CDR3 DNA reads TGCAGTGCTAGCCGCGGACAGAATGAAAAACTGTTTTTT.

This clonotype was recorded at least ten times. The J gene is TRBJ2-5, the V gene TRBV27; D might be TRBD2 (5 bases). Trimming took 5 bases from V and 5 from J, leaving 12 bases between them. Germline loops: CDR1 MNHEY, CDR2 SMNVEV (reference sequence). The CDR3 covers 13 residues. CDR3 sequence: CASSPRRGETQYF. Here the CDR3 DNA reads TGTGCCAGCAGTCCCCGTCGAGGGGAGACCCAGTACTTC.